A single TCR beta chain is shown here with its context. Antigen unknown. The source of the sample is a study of T cell responses to AZD1222 COVID-19 vaccine. Study results and caveats: Repertoire collection took place solely once the T cell response had peaked.

Trimming took off 0 bases at V and 3 bases at J, with 3 bases between the two ends. Germline lookup yields CDR1 DFQATT and CDR2 SNEGSKA (reference sequence). The CDR3 spans 11 residues. Sequenced by immunoSEQ multiplex PCR; TCRdb stores in-frame clones only, minus some. The sample has more than 150,000 clones, about 91% seen once; the top ten hold 1.3%. Second-dose schedules of about 4 or about 12 weeks were combined. The chain recombines TRBV20-1 with TRBJ2-7; no clear D gene. Material: peripheral blood, obtained 28 days after the second AZD1222 dose. This sequence originates from an adult who received the AZD1222 COVID-19 vaccine. DNA of the CDR3: TGCAGTGCTAGAGATGGCTACGAGCAGTACTTC. It yields the protein CSARDGYEQYF.